This passage covers 13 T cell receptor beta chains from one sample sequenced in a study of blood T cell repertoires in COVID-19. Repertoires were generated with immunoSEQ multiplex PCR, while TCRdb's copy carries only in-frame clones and drops some. Among hundreds of thousands of clones, around 90% were seen once, and the ten largest hold around 2.5%. Sequenced sample: PBMCs or T cells enriched from blood (not recorded which). These receptors were taken from a man aged 55 to 69 who had recovered from COVID-19.

The chain employs TRBV6-6 and TRBJ1-2, with TRBD1 as a possible D gene (5 bases). Germline V CDR1 and CDR2: MNHNY, SVGAGI (reference sequence). V shed 8 bases and J shed 8 bases, with 12 bases lying between them. The CDR3 has 11 amino acids. The CDR3 is CASYRNEGYTF. The CDR3 nucleotides are TGTGCCAGCTACAGGAACGAAGGCTACACCTTC.

The CDR3 coding sequence is TGCGCCAGCACAGACGAGGGGGTTTACTATGGCTACACCTTC. It is translated as CASTDEGVYYGYTF. This chain joins TRBV10-2 and TRBJ1-2; a possible D gene is TRBD1 (6 bases). V shed 7 bases and J shed 3 bases, with 15 bases lying between them. The CDR3 is 14 amino acids. Germline values: CDR1 WSHSY, CDR2 SAAADI.

The V gene is TRBV5-5, the J gene TRBJ1-5, with 7 bases identical to TRBD1. V shed 5 bases and J 9 bases; nucleotides not matched to a gene: 14. Germline V CDR1 and CDR2: SGHKS, YYEKEE (reference sequence). CDR3 length equals 15 residues. The CDR3 sequence is CASSKTTGTVRPQHF. Written as DNA, the CDR3 is TGTGCCAGCAGTAAAACGACAGGGACAGTTCGGCCCCAGCATTTT.

A single count supports this clone. This chain joins TRBV24-1 and TRBJ2-7; weak D call: TRBD2 (6 bases). CDR1 KGHDR and CDR2 SFDVKD come from the germline V gene. The CDR3 totals 13 residues. V was clipped by 4 bases and J by 5 bases, with 11 bases between them. CDR3: CATSDTTSHEQYF. CDR3 DNA: TGTGCCACCAGTGACACTACTAGCCACGAGCAGTACTTC.

The CDR3, as DNA: TGTGCCACCGGCCGAGGGAGGGGTCAGCCCCAGCATTTT. Translating it yields CATGRGRGQPQHF. V is TRBV24-1 and J is TRBJ1-5, with D possibly being TRBD1 (5 bases). Trimming stripped 9 bases from V and 6 bases from J, with 14 bases between. CDR1 and CDR2 (germline): KGHDR, SFDVKD. This CDR3 is built from 13 residues.

This clone is a singleton in its sample. The chain is built from TRBV2 and TRBJ1-1; D is unclear. V lost 0 bases and J 1 base, leaving 6 bases between the germline ends. Germline CDR1 SNHLY, CDR2 FYNNEI. CDR3 length: 14 amino acids. CDR3: CASSEARGNTEAFF. CDR3 sequence (DNA): TGTGCCAGCAGTGAAGCGCGGGGGAACACTGAAGCTTTCTTT. The whole variable domain, filled in from reference TRBV2 and TRBJ1-1, reads EPEVTQTPSHQVTQMGQEVILRCVPISNHLYFYWYRQILGQKVEFLVSFYNNEISEKSEIFDDQFSVERPDGSNFTLKIRSTKLEDSAMYFCASSEARGNTEAFFGQGTRLTVV.

The V and J genes are TRBV6-2 or TRBV6-3 and TRBJ2-3, with 7 bases that match TRBD2. The junction had 5 bases not matched to a gene; V was cut back by 0 bases and J by 2 bases. The CDR3 runs 16 residues. CDR1 MNHEY and CDR2 SVGEGT come from the germline V gene. The CDR3 loop reads CASSYSPGLVTDTQYF. CDR3 DNA: TGTGCCAGCAGTTACTCTCCCGGACTAGTCACAGATACGCAGTATTTT.

The chain uses TRBV9 and TRBJ2-3, with 11 bases lining up with TRBD2. Germline V gives CDR1 SGDLS, CDR2 YYNGEE. V lost 0 bases, J lost 7 bases, and 10 bases stayed unmatched. This CDR3 is built from 17 residues. This chain's CDR3 is CASSVAELAGVGNTQYF. The DNA for the CDR3 is TGTGCCAGCAGCGTAGCCGAACTAGCGGGGGTAGGGAATACGCAGTATTTT.

The genes are TRBV2 and TRBJ1-1; D uncertain. This CDR3 comprises 14 residues. CDR1 and CDR2 (germline): SNHLY, FYNNEI. The ends were cut back, 7 bases at V and 1 base at J, with 13 bases in the middle. CDR3 DNA sequence: TGTGCCAGCATTCCAGGTACCGGGAACACTGAAGCTTTCTTT. Its protein is CASIPGTGNTEAFF.

V gene TRBV5-6 combines with J gene TRBJ2-1; TRBD2 matches 7 bases. The CDR3 runs to 15 residues. V lost 4 bases to trimming and J lost 6 bases; unmatched junction nucleotides: 10. Germline V gene data show CDR1 as SGHDT and CDR2 as YYEEEE. CDR3 DNA: TGTGCCAGCAGCCCGATGCAAGCGGGGATCAATGAGCAGTTCTTC. This gives the protein CASSPMQAGINEQFF.

The chain employs TRBV7-8 and TRBJ2-3; TRBD2 matches at 12 bases. The CDR3 runs 16 residues. V lost 5 bases and J lost 5; bases outside the gene matches: 8. Germline assignment: CDR1 SGHVS and CDR2 FQNEAQ. For the CDR3, the DNA is TGTGCCAGCAGCGCCGGGACTAGCGGGCGCGTAGATACGCAGTATTTT. Translation: CASSAGTSGRVDTQYF.

This clone showed up just a few times. V is TRBV6-2 or TRBV6-3 and J is TRBJ2-3; TRBD2 matches at 7 bases. V lost 0 bases and J lost 1; bases outside the gene matches: 1. The CDR3 spans 15 residues. Germline CDR1 is MNHEY and CDR2 is SVGEGT. The CDR3 reads CASSYSAGGTDTQYF. In nucleotides, the CDR3 is TGTGCCAGCAGTTACTCTGCGGGGGGCACAGATACGCAGTATTTT.

V gene TRBV7-2 combines with J gene TRBJ2-1; maybe TRBD2 (5 bases). The germline gives CDR1 SGHTA, CDR2 FQGNSA. This CDR3 has 15 residues. Trimming stripped 5 bases from V and 4 bases from J, with 15 bases between. In DNA, the CDR3 is TGTGCCAGCAGCCAGAAAGAGGGATGGTACAATGAGCAGTTCTTC. The encoded protein is CASSQKEGWYNEQFF. The variable domain in full, with the rest retrieved from reference TRBV7-2 and TRBJ2-1, is GAGVSQSPSNKVTEKGKDVELRCDPISGHTALYWYRQSLGQGLEFLIYFQGNSAPDKSGLPSDRFSAERTGGSVSTLTIQRTQQEDSAVYLCASSQKEGWYNEQFFGPGTRLTVL.